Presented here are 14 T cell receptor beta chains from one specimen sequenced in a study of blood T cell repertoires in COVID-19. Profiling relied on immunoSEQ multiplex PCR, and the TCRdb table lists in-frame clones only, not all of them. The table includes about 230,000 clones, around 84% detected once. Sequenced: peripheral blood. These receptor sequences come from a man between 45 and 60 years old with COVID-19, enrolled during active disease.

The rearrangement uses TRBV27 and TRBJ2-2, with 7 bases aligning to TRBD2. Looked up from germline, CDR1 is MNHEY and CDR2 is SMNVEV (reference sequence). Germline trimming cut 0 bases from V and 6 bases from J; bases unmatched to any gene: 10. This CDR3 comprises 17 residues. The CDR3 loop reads CASSLSAGVLRAGELFF. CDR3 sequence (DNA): TGTGCCAGCAGTTTATCGGCGGGGGTACTCCGTGCCGGGGAGCTGTTTTTT.

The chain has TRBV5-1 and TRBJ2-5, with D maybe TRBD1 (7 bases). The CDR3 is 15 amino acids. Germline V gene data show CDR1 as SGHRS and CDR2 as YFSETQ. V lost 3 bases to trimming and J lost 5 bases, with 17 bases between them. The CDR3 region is CASSSRPGGLETQYF. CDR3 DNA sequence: TGCGCCAGCAGCTCCAGGCCAGGGGGGTTGGAGACCCAGTACTTC.

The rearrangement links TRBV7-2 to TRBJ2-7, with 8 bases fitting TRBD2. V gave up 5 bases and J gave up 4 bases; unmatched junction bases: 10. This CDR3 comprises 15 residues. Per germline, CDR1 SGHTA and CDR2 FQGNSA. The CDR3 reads CASSPGLAPQYEQYF. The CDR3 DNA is TGTGCCAGCAGCCCAGGACTAGCTCCTCAATACGAGCAGTACTTC.

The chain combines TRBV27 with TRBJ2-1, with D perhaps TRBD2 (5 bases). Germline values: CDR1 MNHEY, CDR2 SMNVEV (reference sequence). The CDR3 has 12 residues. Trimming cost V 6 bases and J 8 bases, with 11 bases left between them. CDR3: CASSLGGYEQFF. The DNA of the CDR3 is TGTGCCAGCAGCCTAGGAGGATATGAGCAGTTCTTC.

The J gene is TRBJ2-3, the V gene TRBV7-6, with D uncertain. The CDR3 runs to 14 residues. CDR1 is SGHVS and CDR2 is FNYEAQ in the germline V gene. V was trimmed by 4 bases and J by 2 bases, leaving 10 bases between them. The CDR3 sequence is CASSSATPTDTQYF. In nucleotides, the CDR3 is TGTGCCAGCAGCTCCGCGACACCCACAGATACGCAGTATTTT.

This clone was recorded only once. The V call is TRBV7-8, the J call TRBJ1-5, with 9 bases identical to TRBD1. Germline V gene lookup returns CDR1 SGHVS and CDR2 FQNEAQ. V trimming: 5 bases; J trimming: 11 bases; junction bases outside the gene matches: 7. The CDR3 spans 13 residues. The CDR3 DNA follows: TGTGCCAGCAGCAACAGGGGGGACAGGGCCCAGCATTTT. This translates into CASSNRGDRAQHF.

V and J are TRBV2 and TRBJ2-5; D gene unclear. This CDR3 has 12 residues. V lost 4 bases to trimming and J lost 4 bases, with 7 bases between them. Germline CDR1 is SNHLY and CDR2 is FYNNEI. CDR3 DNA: TGTGCCAGCAGTGCCTCGGGAGAGACCCAGTACTTC. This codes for CASSASGETQYF.

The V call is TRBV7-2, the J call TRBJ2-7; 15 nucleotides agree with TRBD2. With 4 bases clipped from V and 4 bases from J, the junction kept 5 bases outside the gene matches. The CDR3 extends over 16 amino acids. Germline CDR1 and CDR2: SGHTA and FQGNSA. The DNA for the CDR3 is TGTGCCAGCAGCTCCCGGACTAGCGGGAGGGCGTACGAGCAGTACTTC. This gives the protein CASSSRTSGRAYEQYF.

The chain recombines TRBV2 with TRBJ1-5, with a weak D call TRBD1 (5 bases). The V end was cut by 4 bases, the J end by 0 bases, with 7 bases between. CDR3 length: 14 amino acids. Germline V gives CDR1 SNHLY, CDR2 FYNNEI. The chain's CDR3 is CASSVQVSNQPQHF. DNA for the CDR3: TGTGCCAGCAGTGTACAGGTTAGCAATCAGCCCCAGCATTTT.

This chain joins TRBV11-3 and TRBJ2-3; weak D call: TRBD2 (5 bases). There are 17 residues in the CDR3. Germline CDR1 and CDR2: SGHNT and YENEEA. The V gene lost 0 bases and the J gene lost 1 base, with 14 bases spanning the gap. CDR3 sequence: CASSLDSRGAGTDTQYF. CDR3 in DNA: TGTGCCAGCAGCTTAGATTCTCGGGGTGCGGGCACAGATACGCAGTATTTT.

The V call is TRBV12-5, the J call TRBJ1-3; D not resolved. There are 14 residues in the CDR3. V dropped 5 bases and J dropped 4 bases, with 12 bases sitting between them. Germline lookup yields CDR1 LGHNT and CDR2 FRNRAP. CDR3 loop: CASGITPRGNTIYF. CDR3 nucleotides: TGTGCTAGTGGTATCACCCCCCGGGGAAACACCATATATTTT.

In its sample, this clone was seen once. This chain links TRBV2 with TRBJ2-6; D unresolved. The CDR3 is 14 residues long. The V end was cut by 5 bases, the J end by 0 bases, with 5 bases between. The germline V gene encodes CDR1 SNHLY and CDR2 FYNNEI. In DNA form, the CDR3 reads TGTGCCAGCAGTTTAAACTCTGGGGCCAACGTCCTGACTTTC. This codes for CASSLNSGANVLTF.

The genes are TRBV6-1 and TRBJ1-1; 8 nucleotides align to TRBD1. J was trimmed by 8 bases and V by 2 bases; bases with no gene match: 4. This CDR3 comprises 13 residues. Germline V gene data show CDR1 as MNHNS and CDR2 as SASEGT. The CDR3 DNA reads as TGTGCCAGCAGTGAATGGCAGGGGGCGGAAGCTTTCTTT. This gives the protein CASSEWQGAEAFF.

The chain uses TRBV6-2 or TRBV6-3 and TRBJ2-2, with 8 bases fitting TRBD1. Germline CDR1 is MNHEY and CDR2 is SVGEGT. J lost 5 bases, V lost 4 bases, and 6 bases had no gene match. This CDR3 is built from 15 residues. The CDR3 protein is CASSSTDRGTGELFF. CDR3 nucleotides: TGTGCCAGCAGTTCCACCGACAGGGGAACCGGGGAGCTGTTTTTT.